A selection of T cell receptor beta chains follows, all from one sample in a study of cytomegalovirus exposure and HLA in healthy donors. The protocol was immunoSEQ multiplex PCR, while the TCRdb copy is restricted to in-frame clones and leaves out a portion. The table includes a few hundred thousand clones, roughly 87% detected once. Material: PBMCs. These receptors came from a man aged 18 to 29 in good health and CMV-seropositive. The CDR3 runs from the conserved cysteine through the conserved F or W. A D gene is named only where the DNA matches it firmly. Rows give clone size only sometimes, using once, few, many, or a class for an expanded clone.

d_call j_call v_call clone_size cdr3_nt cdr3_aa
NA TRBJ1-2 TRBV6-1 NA TGTGCCAGCAGAAAAACCGGGACTAGGGGCTATGGCTACACCTTC CASRKTGTRGYGYTF
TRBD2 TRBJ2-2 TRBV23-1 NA TGCGCCAGCAGGCCTCATTTTGCCGGGCCCAGGACTAGCGGGAATGACACCGGGGAGCTGTTTTTT CASRPHFAGPRTSGNDTGELFF
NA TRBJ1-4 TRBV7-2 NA TGTGCCAGCAGCTTGAGGGGGGTGATGGGCGCAACTAATGAAAAACTGTTTTTT CASSLRGVMGATNEKLFF
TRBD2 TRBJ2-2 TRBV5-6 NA TGTGCCAGCAGCAGAGCGGGAGGGACGGCCGGGGAGCTGTTTTTT CASSRAGGTAGELFF
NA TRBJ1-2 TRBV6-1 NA TGTGCCAGCAGAAACTCCGGGACGGCATATGGCTACACCTTC CASRNSGTAYGYTF
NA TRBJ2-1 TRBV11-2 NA TGTGCCAGCAGCTCGGACTCCCGCCTCTCCTACAATGAGCAGTTCTTC CASSSDSRLSYNEQFF
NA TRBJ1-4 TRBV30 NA TGTGCCTGGAGTGACAGGGAGGTTCGGGAAAAACTGTTTTTT CAWSDREVREKLFF
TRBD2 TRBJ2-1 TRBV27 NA TGTGCCAGCAGGCCGGGACTAGCGGGACACAATGAGCAGTTCTTC CASRPGLAGHNEQFF
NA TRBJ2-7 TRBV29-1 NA TGCAGCGTCGCGTTACAGGGAGCCGAGCAGTACTTC CSVALQGAEQYF
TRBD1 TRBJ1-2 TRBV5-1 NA TGCGCCAGCAGCTTGAGCCAGGGGGGTTATGGCTACACCTTC CASSLSQGGYGYTF
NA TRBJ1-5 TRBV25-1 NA TGTGCCAGTTCGACCGGGCACAATCAGCCCCAGCATTTT CASSTGHNQPQHF
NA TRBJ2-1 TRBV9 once TGTGCCAGCAGCGTAAGCGGTAGCGGCTACAATGAGCAGTTCTTC CASSVSGSGYNEQFF
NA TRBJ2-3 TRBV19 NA TGTGCCAGTAGCCGGGAAGGGGGGGATACGCAGTATTTT CASSREGGDTQYF
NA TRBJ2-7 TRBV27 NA TGTGCCAGCAGGTCTGGGACTGGAACGGGGAAGCAGTACTTC CASRSGTGTGKQYF
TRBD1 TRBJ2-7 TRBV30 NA TGTGCCTGGAGGTTGGGGACAGCCCTTACAACCTACGAGCAGTACTTC CAWRLGTALTTYEQYF
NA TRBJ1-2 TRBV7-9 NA TGTGCCAGCAGCCTCGACGGGATCCCTGGGGGCTACACCTTC CASSLDGIPGGYTF
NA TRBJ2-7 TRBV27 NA TGTGCCAGCAGTTGGGCGGGCGCCTCCTACGAGCAGTACTTC CASSWAGASYEQYF
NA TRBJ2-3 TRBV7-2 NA TGTGCCAGCCGAGGACCATCTAGGGGAGCAGATACGCAGTATTTT CASRGPSRGADTQYF
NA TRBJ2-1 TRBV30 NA TGTGCCTGGAGCGCGTTGGGGAAGGGGCAGTTCTTC CAWSALGKGQFF
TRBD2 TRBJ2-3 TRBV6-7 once TGTGCCAGCAGTTACTCGGGGGGACTAGGGGCAGATACGCAGTATTTT CASSYSGGLGADTQYF
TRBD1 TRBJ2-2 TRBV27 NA TGTGCCAGCAGGACAGGGGTGTCGAACACCGGGGAGCTGTTTTTT CASRTGVSNTGELFF
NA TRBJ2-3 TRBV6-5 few TGTGCCAGCACCCCGGGGAAGCTCCCCACAGATACGCAGTATTTT CASTPGKLPTDTQYF
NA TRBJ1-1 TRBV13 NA TGTGCCAGCAGATTTAACGAGGGGAACACTGAAGCTTTCTTT CASRFNEGNTEAFF
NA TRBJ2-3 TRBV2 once TGTGCCAGCAGTGATTCCAGGGGCAGTTCAAAGCGCACAGATACGCAGTATTTT CASSDSRGSSKRTDTQYF
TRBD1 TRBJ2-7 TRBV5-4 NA TGTGCCAGCAGCGCAATAACCGGGACAGGCGGGTCCTACGAGCAGTACTTC CASSAITGTGGSYEQYF
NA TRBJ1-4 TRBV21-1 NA TGTGCCAGCAGCAAAGTCGGGGGTATTTGGGAAAAACTGTTTTTT CASSKVGGIWEKLFF
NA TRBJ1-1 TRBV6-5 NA TGTGCCAGCAGTTACGGATTAGGTAACACTGAAGCTTTCTTT CASSYGLGNTEAFF
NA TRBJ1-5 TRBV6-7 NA TGTGCCAGCAGTTCCCGGAGGTTCCGGGGGGTAGGCAATCAGCCCCAGCATTTT CASSSRRFRGVGNQPQHF
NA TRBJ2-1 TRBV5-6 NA TGTGCCAGCAGTTCCGGGAGGGGGCGGGATGAGCAGTTCTTC CASSSGRGRDEQFF
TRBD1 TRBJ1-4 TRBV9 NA TGTGCCAGCAGTGGGGGGACAGTAAATGAAAAACTGTTTTTT CASSGGTVNEKLFF
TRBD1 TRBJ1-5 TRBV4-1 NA TGCGCCAGCAGCTTGACAGGGCTCGGGAATCAGCCCCAGCATTTT CASSLTGLGNQPQHF
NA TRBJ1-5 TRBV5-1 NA TGCGCCAGCAGCTTTGGCCCGTTACCTAGCAATCAGCCCCAGCATTTT CASSFGPLPSNQPQHF
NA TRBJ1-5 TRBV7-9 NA TGTGCCAGCAGCTCAAATGATAGGGGGCAGCATTTT CASSSNDRGQHF
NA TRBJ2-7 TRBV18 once TGTGCCAGCTCACCACAGGAGGGTGGCGAGCAGTACTTC CASSPQEGGEQYF
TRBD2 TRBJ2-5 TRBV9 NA TGTGCCAGCAGCGTAGCCAGCGGGAGCTCCCCAGAGACCCAGTACTTC CASSVASGSSPETQYF
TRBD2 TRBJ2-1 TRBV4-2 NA TGTGCCAGCAGCCAGGGGACTAGCGGGAGCTGGGTTAATGAGCAGTTCTTC CASSQGTSGSWVNEQFF
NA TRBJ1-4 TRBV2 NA TGTGCCAGCAGTGAAGATAGGTATAATGAAAAACTGTTTTTT CASSEDRYNEKLFF
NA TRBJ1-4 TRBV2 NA TGTGCCAGCAGCGGCCGTAATGAAAAACTGTTTTTT CASSGRNEKLFF
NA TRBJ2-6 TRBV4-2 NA TGTGCCAGCAGCCAAGATACCGCTGCTGGGGCCAACGTCCTGACTTTC CASSQDTAAGANVLTF
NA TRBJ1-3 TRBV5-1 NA TGCGCCAGCAGCCCCGGACCGCAGCGCTCTGGAAACACCATATATTTT CASSPGPQRSGNTIYF
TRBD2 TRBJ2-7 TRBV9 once TGTGCCAGCAGCGCCTCGATGGGACTAGCGGGAGACGAGCAGTACTTC CASSASMGLAGDEQYF
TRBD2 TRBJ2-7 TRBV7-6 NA TGTGCCAGCAGCTATCTAGTCGGGGGGGAACAACCCTACGAGCAGTACTTC CASSYLVGGEQPYEQYF
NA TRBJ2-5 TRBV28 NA TGTGCCAGCAGGGTTAGGAGCGAGACCCAGTACTTC CASRVRSETQYF
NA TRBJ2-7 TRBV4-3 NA TGCGCCAGCAGCCTTGGGGTATCCTACGAGCAGTACTTC CASSLGVSYEQYF
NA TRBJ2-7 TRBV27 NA TGTGCCAGCAGTCTAACAGAAACGAGCTCCTACGAGCAGTACTTC CASSLTETSSYEQYF
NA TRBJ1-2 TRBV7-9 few TGTGCCAGCAGCTCCTCACCCCGCTATGGCTACACCTTC CASSSSPRYGYTF
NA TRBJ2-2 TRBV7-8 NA TGTGCCAGCAGCCTAAAGGTGGATTACACCGGGGAGCTGTTTTTT CASSLKVDYTGELFF
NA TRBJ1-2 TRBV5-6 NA TGTGCCAGCAGCAAGACGCAGAGCCGCTATGGCTACACCTTC CASSKTQSRYGYTF
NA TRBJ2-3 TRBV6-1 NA TGTGCCAGCAGTGAAGCGCTTCGGGCCTTAAGTAGCACAGATACGCAGTATTTT CASSEALRALSSTDTQYF
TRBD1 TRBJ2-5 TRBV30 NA TGTGCCTGGAGTCGGGACAGCCAAGAGACCCAGTACTTC CAWSRDSQETQYF